The sample holds many counts of the clone carrying this T cell receptor (beta chain). The record originates from a study of T-cell reconstitution after alpha-beta-depleted transplantation in children. TCRbeta library construction was performed incorporating unique molecular identifiers. Each CDR3 protein is one row after TCRdb ran MiXCR on the PCR reads. The profile shows 640,000 or so distinct CDR3 sequences, approximately 16% of them singletons. V trimming: 0 bases; J trimming: 10 bases; junction bases outside the gene matches: 6. Germline CDR1 and CDR2: LNHNV and YYDKDF (reference sequence). The CDR3 length is 14 residues.

The sequence was collected from a human donor who donated a stem cell graft to a child with acute myeloid leukemia. The specimen was PBMCs from the stem cell graft donor, collected from the stem cell graft. The gene calls are TRBV15 and TRBJ2-3; 8 nucleotides line up with TRBD2. The CDR3 protein is CATSREAPGGAQYF. Written as DNA, the CDR3 is TGTGCCACCAGCAGAGAGGCTCCCGGGGGGGCGCAGTATTTT. The entire variable domain, with the rest obtained from reference TRBV15 and TRBJ2-3, is as follows: DAMVIQNPRYQVTQFGKPVTLSCSQTLNHNVMYWYQQKSSQAPKLLFHYYDKDFNNEADTPDNFQSRRPNTSFCFLDIRSPGLGDTAMYLCATSREAPGGAQYFGPGTRLTVL.